The clone carrying this TCR beta chain has a single count. Individuals drawn from 24 US areas were roughly 18 to 89 years old. Cohorts were assigned according to the clinical history that participants reported. The authors' processing: Quantification of nucleated cells was approximated via reference gene primer amplification. The repertoire was sequenced with immunoSEQ multiplex PCR; TCRdb's copy has only in-frame clones and lacks some. The D gene and trimming were derived from the DNA, and the V and J assignments and clone size from that table. This sample has around 250,000 clones; 85% to 90% occur once, and the top ten carry 1.5% to 2%. The entry originates in a study of blood T cell repertoires in COVID-19. On the study more broadly: PBMCs, B-cell-depleted T cells, or T cells were the source of the cDNA or gDNA that made up the material.

The CDR3 contains 13 residues. Per germline, CDR1 SGHTA and CDR2 FQGTGA. Trimming took 2 bases from V and 3 from J, leaving 6 bases between them. The sequence was collected from a woman aged 45-65 years who had recovered from COVID-19. Sequenced material: PBMCs or T cells enriched from blood (not recorded which). The chain employs TRBV7-3 and TRBJ2-3; D not certain. For the CDR3, the DNA is TGTGCCAGCAGCTTACGGAGAACAGATACGCAGTATTTT. Translation gives CASSLRRTDTQYF. Filled out from reference TRBV7-3 and TRBJ2-3, the complete variable domain reads GAGVSQTPSNKVTEKGKYVELRCDPISGHTALYWYRQSLGQGPEFLIYFQGTGAADDSGLPNDRFFAVRPEGSVSTLKIQRTERGDSAVYLCASSLRRTDTQYFGPGTRLTVL.